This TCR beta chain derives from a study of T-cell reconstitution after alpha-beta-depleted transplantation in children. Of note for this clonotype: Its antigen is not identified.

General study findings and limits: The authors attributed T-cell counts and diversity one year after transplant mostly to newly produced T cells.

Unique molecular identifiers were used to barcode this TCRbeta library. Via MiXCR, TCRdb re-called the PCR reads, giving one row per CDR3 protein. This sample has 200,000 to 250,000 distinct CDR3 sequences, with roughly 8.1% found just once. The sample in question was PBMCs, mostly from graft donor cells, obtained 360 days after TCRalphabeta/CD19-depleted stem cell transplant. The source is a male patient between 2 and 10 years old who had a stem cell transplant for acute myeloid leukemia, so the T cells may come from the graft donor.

The CDR3 nucleotides are TGTGCCAGCAGCTTACCCCGGGGACAGGGACACCATAACTATGGCTACACCTTC. Translation: CASSLPRGQGHHNYGYTF. The V and J genes are TRBV11-1 and TRBJ1-2; 9 nucleotides line up with TRBD1. CDR1 is SGHAT and CDR2 is FQDESV in the germline V gene (reference sequence). J lost 1 base, V lost 2 bases, and 11 bases had no gene match. This CDR3 region has 18 residues. The full variable domain, its missing parts supplied by reference TRBV11-1 and TRBJ1-2, is EAEVAQSPRYKITEKSQAVAFWCDPISGHATLYWYRQILGQGPELLVQFQDESVVDDSQLPKDRFSAERLKGVDSTLKIQPAELGDSAMYLCASSLPRGQGHHNYGYTFGSGTRLTVV.